The 30 T cell receptor beta chains listed next were all sequenced from one sample in a study of blood T cell repertoires in COVID-19. The method was immunoSEQ multiplex PCR; TCRdb's version includes in-frame clones alone and lacks a portion of them. The sample includes 150,000 to 200,000 clones, around 85% of them seen just once. Specimen: peripheral blood. Receptor source: a woman in her fifties or sixties with COVID-19, enrolled during active disease.

The rearrangement uses TRBV7-9 and TRBJ1-1, with 8 bases identical to TRBD1. The CDR3 runs to 14 residues. The V segment lost 5 bases and the J segment 1 base; nucleotides outside the gene matches: 3. CDR1 is SEHNR and CDR2 is FQNEAQ in the germline V gene (reference sequence). CDR3 protein: CASSQGTGNTEAFF. CDR3 DNA sequence: TGTGCCAGCAGCCAAGGGACAGGGAACACTGAAGCTTTCTTT.

The chain carries TRBV24-1 and TRBJ2-7, with 7 bases aligning to TRBD1. The V and J ends lost 2 bases and 4 bases, in that order; junction bases with no gene match: 7. Germline lookup yields CDR1 KGHDR and CDR2 SFDVKD. The CDR3 sequence is 15 residues long. CDR3 in DNA: TGTGCCACCAGTGATTCCCGACAGGGAACATACGAGCAGTACTTC. This encodes CATSDSRQGTYEQYF.

The chain recombines TRBV10-1 with TRBJ2-2; the D gene is possibly TRBD1 (6 bases). V lost 0 bases and J lost 6, with 11 bases in between. This CDR3 has 15 residues. Germline V lookup: CDR1 WNHNN, CDR2 SYGVQD (reference sequence). CDR3 bases: TGCGCCAGCAGTGAGTCCAGGGGTTACGCCGGGGAGCTGTTTTTT. Its translation is CASSESRGYAGELFF.

The J gene is TRBJ2-1, the V gene TRBV11-3; 10 bases are shared with TRBD1. The ends lost 5 bases at V and 4 bases at J; junction bases unmatched: 5. Germline V gene sequence: CDR1 SGHNT, CDR2 YENEEA. The CDR3 has 15 residues. The CDR3 sequence is CASSPGTGDYNEQFF. The CDR3, as DNA: TGTGCCAGCAGCCCGGGGACAGGGGATTACAATGAGCAGTTCTTC.

The chain joins TRBV19 to TRBJ2-7; possibly TRBD2 for D (5 bases). CDR1 and CDR2 (germline): LNHDA, SQIVND (reference sequence). This CDR3 has 14 amino acids. The V end lost 3 bases, the J end lost 3 bases, and 12 bases lay between the germline ends. The CDR3 reads CASSMVLRGYEQYF. CDR3 bases: TGTGCCAGTAGTATGGTCCTCCGGGGCTACGAGCAGTACTTC.

V and J are TRBV6-6 and TRBJ2-3; 14 positions match TRBD2. CDR1 MNHNY and CDR2 SVGAGI come from the germline V gene (reference sequence). V gave up 6 bases and J gave up 5 bases; unmatched junction bases: 7. CDR3 length: 16 amino acids. This CDR3 is CASSQTSGRAKDTQYF. In DNA, the CDR3 is TGTGCCAGCAGCCAGACTAGCGGGAGGGCCAAAGATACGCAGTATTTT.

The rearrangement joins TRBV5-1 to TRBJ2-7; tentative D call: TRBD1 (6 bases). The CDR3 length is 14 residues. V gave up 0 bases and J gave up 4 bases, with 11 bases separating them. Germline-derived CDR1 and CDR2 are SGHRS and YFSETQ. This chain's CDR3 is CASSLDRVRYEQYF. CDR3 DNA sequence: TGCGCCAGCAGCTTGGACAGGGTAAGGTACGAGCAGTACTTC.

The V call is TRBV11-3, the J call TRBJ2-1, with 13 nucleotides matching TRBD2. This CDR3 contains 15 residues. Germline V gene data show CDR1 as SGHNT and CDR2 as YENEEA. The junction had 2 bases not matched to a gene; V was cut back by 2 bases and J by 7 bases. The CDR3 coding sequence is TGTGCCAGCAGCTTACGGACTAGCGGGGGTAATGAGCAGTTCTTC. Translating gives CASSLRTSGGNEQFF.

This rearrangement joins TRBV5-1 to TRBJ2-3; 8 nucleotides align to TRBD2. The V gene end was trimmed by 4 bases and the J gene end by 5 bases; junction bases not matched to a gene: 12. The CDR3 extends over 16 amino acids. Germline V gives CDR1 SGHRS, CDR2 YFSETQ. This CDR3 is CASSMGTRRSGDTQYF. DNA of the CDR3: TGCGCCAGCAGCATGGGGACTAGGCGGTCGGGAGATACGCAGTATTTT.

The chain couples TRBV11-3 to TRBJ2-1; 7 nucleotides align to TRBD2. CDR3 length: 15 residues. Losses at the gene ends were 5 bases for V and 4 bases for J; bases not matched to a gene: 8. CDR1 is SGHNT and CDR2 is YENEEA in the germline V gene. This CDR3 is CASSPPLASYNEQFF. The CDR3 DNA is TGTGCCAGCAGCCCCCCACTAGCGAGTTACAATGAGCAGTTCTTC.

The rearrangement links TRBV12-3 or TRBV12-4 to TRBJ1-5, with D perhaps TRBD1 (5 bases). V gave up 5 bases and J gave up 11 bases, with 10 bases separating them. This CDR3 is built from 11 residues. The CDR3 loop reads CASSPGGAQHF. The CDR3 DNA follows: TGTGCCAGCAGTCCGGGGGGTGCCCAGCATTTT.

The V gene is TRBV9, the J gene TRBJ1-1; 8 bases fit TRBD1. Unmatched junction bases numbered 8, after V lost 4 bases and J lost 0 bases. The CDR3 is 16 residues long. Germline CDR1 SGDLS, CDR2 YYNGEE. CDR3 in amino acids: CASSPRDRLLNTEAFF. In nucleotides, the CDR3 is TGTGCCAGCAGCCCCCGGGACAGGCTCTTGAACACTGAAGCTTTCTTT. The variable domain in full, with the rest retrieved from reference TRBV9 and TRBJ1-1, is DSGVTQTPKHLITATGQRVTLRCSPRSGDLSVYWYQQSLDQGLQFLIQYYNGEERAKGNILERFSAQQFPDLHSELNLSSLELGDSALYFCASSPRDRLLNTEAFFGQGTRLTVV.

The J gene is TRBJ2-3, the V gene TRBV3-1 (or the pseudogene TRBV3-2); a weak D match, TRBD2 (6 bases). Per germline, CDR1 LGHDT and CDR2 YNNKEL (reference sequence). The CDR3 sequence is 17 residues long. The ends were cut back, 2 bases at V and 2 bases at J, with 17 bases in the middle. In DNA form, the CDR3 reads TGTGCCAGCAGCCAACCTCGTGGCGGGACTGACACAGATACGCAGTATTTT. Translation gives CASSQPRGGTDTDTQYF.

This chain joins TRBV11-3 and TRBJ2-5; D possibly corresponds to TRBD2 (6 bases). This CDR3 is 14 amino acids long. CDR1 SGHNT and CDR2 YENEEA come from the germline V gene. Trimming pared 5 bases from V and 2 bases from J, leaving 12 bases between. The DNA of the CDR3 is TGTGCCAGCAGCCCCCGGACTATTCAAGAGACCCAGTACTTC. This sequence encodes CASSPRTIQETQYF.

The V and J genes are TRBV9 and TRBJ2-7, with D possibly being TRBD2 (5 bases). The germline V gene has CDR1 SGDLS and CDR2 YYNGEE. The CDR3 length is 14 residues. V gave up 2 bases and J gave up 6 bases, with 15 bases separating them. The CDR3 loop reads CASSVGVGLVEQYF. CDR3 sequence (DNA): TGTGCCAGCAGCGTCGGGGTGGGCCTTGTCGAGCAGTACTTC.

The chain recombines TRBV6-5 with TRBJ2-7; 7 bases map to TRBD1. The CDR3 runs 14 residues. Trimming cost V 8 bases and J 0 bases; bases outside gene matches: 7. Germline lookup yields CDR1 MNHEY and CDR2 SVGAGI. The CDR3 reads CASGRTGPSYEQYF. CDR3 DNA: TGTGCCAGCGGACGGACAGGACCCTCCTACGAGCAGTACTTC.

This rearrangement joins TRBV28 to TRBJ2-2; TRBD1 aligns across 7 bases. Looked up from germline, CDR1 is MDHEN and CDR2 is SYDVKM. The CDR3 consists of 13 residues. CDR3 protein: CALGQGVTGELFF. For the CDR3, the DNA is TGTGCGCTAGGGCAGGGGGTAACCGGGGAGCTGTTTTTT.

DNA of the CDR3: TGTGCCAGCTCAGTGGCAAACAATGAGCAGTTCTTC. It encodes CASSVANNEQFF. The rearrangement joins TRBV18 to TRBJ2-1; D gene uncertain. The CDR3 length is 12 residues. V dropped 5 bases and J dropped 5 bases, with 7 bases sitting between them. CDR1 is KGHSH and CDR2 is LQKENI in the germline V gene. Variable domain in full (rest from reference TRBV18 and TRBJ2-1): NAGVMQNPRHLVRRRGQEARLRCSPMKGHSHVYWYRQLPEEGLKFMVYLQKENIIDESGMPKERFSAEFPKEGPSILRIQQVVRGDSAAYFCASSVANNEQFFGPGTRLTVL.

The rearrangement joins TRBV5-1 to TRBJ2-3, with D hard to call. Germline V gene sequence: CDR1 SGHRS, CDR2 YFSETQ. Trimming stripped 0 bases from V and 1 base from J, with 12 bases between. The CDR3 consists of 16 residues. The CDR3 loop reads CASSLAKLTGTDTQYF. For the CDR3, the DNA is TGCGCCAGCAGCTTGGCCAAGCTCACTGGCACAGATACGCAGTATTTT. Based on the CDR3 plus reference TRBV5-1 and TRBJ2-3, the full variable domain is KAGVTQTPRYLIKTRGQQVTLSCSPISGHRSVSWYQQTPGQGLQFLFEYFSETQRNKGNFPGRFSGRQFSNSRSEMNVSTLELGDSALYLCASSLAKLTGTDTQYFGPGTRLTVL.

The chain links TRBV28 to TRBJ2-7; the D gene is possibly TRBD1 (6 bases). Germline V gene data show CDR1 as MDHEN and CDR2 as SYDVKM. Trimming left V 1 base short and J 13 bases short, with 14 bases between. This CDR3 comprises 12 residues. The CDR3 DNA is TGTGCCAGCAGTTTATCGTCCAGGGGATTCTACTTC. Translating gives CASSLSSRGFYF.

The chain combines TRBV12-3 or TRBV12-4 with TRBJ2-7; possibly TRBD2 for D (6 bases). V was pared by 1 base and J by 3 bases, with 7 bases between. The CDR3 loop spans 13 amino acids. The CDR3 here is CASSLETSYEQYF. The CDR3 DNA reads as TGTGCCAGCAGTTTAGAGACTAGCTACGAGCAGTACTTC.

The gene calls are TRBV11-1 and TRBJ1-5; 8 positions match TRBD1. The trim removed 5 bases at V and 1 base at J, leaving 4 bases unmatched. The CDR3 is made up of 15 amino acids. Per the germline V gene, CDR1 is SGHAT and CDR2 is FQDESV (reference sequence). CDR3 region: CASSLTGGSNQPQHF. The DNA of the CDR3 is TGTGCCAGCAGCCTCACAGGGGGAAGCAATCAGCCCCAGCATTTT. Variable domain in full (rest from reference TRBV11-1 and TRBJ1-5): EAEVAQSPRYKITEKSQAVAFWCDPISGHATLYWYRQILGQGPELLVQFQDESVVDDSQLPKDRFSAERLKGVDSTLKIQPAELGDSAMYLCASSLTGGSNQPQHFGDGTRLSIL.

The chain carries TRBV5-5 and TRBJ2-1, with 16 bases that match TRBD2. CDR1 is SGHKS and CDR2 is YYEKEE in the germline V gene (reference sequence). The CDR3 is made up of 18 amino acids. J was trimmed by 15 bases and V by 4 bases; bases with no gene match: 19. CDR3 region: CASSGTGTSGRAPGVRFF. In DNA form, the CDR3 reads TGTGCCAGCAGCGGGACAGGGACTAGCGGGAGGGCCCCTGGTGTTCGGTTCTTC.

The sample holds one count of this clone. V and J are TRBV10-3 and TRBJ1-2, with D possibly being TRBD1 (6 bases). Germline assignment: CDR1 ENHRY and CDR2 SYGVKD. Trimming left V 5 bases short and J 4 bases short, with 17 bases between. CDR3 length: 15 residues. The CDR3 reads CAISLAGEGAYGYTF. The CDR3 DNA follows: TGTGCCATCAGTCTCGCAGGGGAAGGAGCCTATGGCTACACCTTC.

The genes are TRBV7-3 and TRBJ1-4; D unresolved. CDR1 is SGHTA and CDR2 is FQGTGA in the germline V gene. The CDR3 has 16 residues. Trimming removed 0 bases from V and 6 bases from J, with 14 bases in between. CDR3 sequence reads: CASSLTTPWFHEKLFF. In DNA form, the CDR3 reads TGTGCCAGCAGCTTAACAACTCCCTGGTTCCATGAAAAACTGTTTTTT. Together with reference TRBV7-3 and TRBJ1-4, the CDR3 gives the full variable domain: GAGVSQTPSNKVTEKGKYVELRCDPISGHTALYWYRQSLGQGPEFLIYFQGTGAADDSGLPNDRFFAVRPEGSVSTLKIQRTERGDSAVYLCASSLTTPWFHEKLFFGSGTQLSVL.

The CDR3 protein is CASSSGTSGPYEQYF. The CDR3, as DNA: TGTGCCAGCAGCTCCGGGACTAGCGGTCCCTACGAGCAGTACTTC. This sequence joins TRBV2 and TRBJ2-7, with TRBD2 matching 11 bases. CDR1 and CDR2 from the germline V gene are SNHLY and FYNNEI. This CDR3 contains 15 residues. After removal of 6 bases from V and 2 bases from J, the junction contained 6 bases not matched to a gene.

The chain combines TRBV7-2 with TRBJ2-2; the match to TRBD1 covers 7 bases. The CDR3 length is 15 residues. Losses at the gene ends were 4 bases for V and 3 bases for J; bases not matched to a gene: 5. Germline-derived CDR1 and CDR2 are SGHTA and FQGNSA. The CDR3 loop reads CASSYKGTDTGELFF. In nucleotides, the CDR3 is TGTGCCAGCAGCTATAAAGGGACAGACACCGGGGAGCTGTTTTTT.

V and J are TRBV6-5 and TRBJ1-5, with 7 positions matching TRBD1. CDR1 is MNHEY and CDR2 is SVGAGI in the germline V gene. This CDR3 has 15 amino acids. J lost 6 bases, V lost 0 bases, and 5 bases had no gene match. The CDR3 region is CASSYSAGGGQPQHF. CDR3 sequence (DNA): TGTGCCAGCAGTTACTCGGCAGGGGGAGGTCAGCCCCAGCATTTT.

In this sample, this clone turned up a few times. This rearrangement joins TRBV28 to TRBJ1-1; no definite D call. Germline V gene lookup returns CDR1 MDHEN and CDR2 SYDVKM. The germline V and J ends were trimmed by 4 bases and 11 bases, with 14 bases remaining between them. The CDR3 is made up of 12 amino acids. CDR3 in amino acids: CASSSVVFSAFF. CDR3 DNA sequence: TGTGCCAGCAGTTCGGTAGTTTTTAGTGCTTTCTTT.

The J gene is TRBJ1-3, the V gene TRBV4-1; D is perhaps TRBD1 (5 bases). Trimming shortened V by 1 base and J by 2 bases, and 12 bases separated the two germline ends. The CDR3 length is 16 residues. Germline CDR1 and CDR2: MGHRA and YSYEKL. DNA of the CDR3: TGCGCCAGCAGCCAAGTCCAGGGTGTACCTGGAAACACCATATATTTT. This gives the protein CASSQVQGVPGNTIYF.